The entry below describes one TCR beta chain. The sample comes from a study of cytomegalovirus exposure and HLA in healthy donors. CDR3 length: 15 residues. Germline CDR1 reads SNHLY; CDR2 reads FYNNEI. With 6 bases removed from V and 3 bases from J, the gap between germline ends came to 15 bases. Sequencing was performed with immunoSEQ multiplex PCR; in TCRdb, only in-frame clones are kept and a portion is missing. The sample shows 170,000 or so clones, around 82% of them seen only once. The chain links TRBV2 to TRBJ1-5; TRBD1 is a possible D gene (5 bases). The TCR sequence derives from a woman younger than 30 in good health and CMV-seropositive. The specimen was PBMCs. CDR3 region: CASREGRINNQPQHF. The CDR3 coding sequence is TGTGCCAGCAGGGAGGGACGGATAAACAATCAGCCCCAGCATTTT.